This T cell receptor beta chain came from a study of blood T cell repertoires in COVID-19. Turning to the study itself: The samples span acute and convalescent COVID-19 from the United States, Italy and Spain. Sources were T cells, B-cell-depleted T cells, or PBMCs; the material itself was cDNA or gDNA.

Participants spanned ages roughly 18 to 90 years and resided in 24 US areas. Using immunoSEQ multiplex PCR, the repertoire was profiled, and TCRdb retains in-frame clones only, with some absent. Of hundreds of thousands of clones listed, approximately 87% are singletons. V dropped 7 bases and J dropped 1 base, with 4 bases sitting between them. This CDR3 has 12 residues. Germline-derived CDR1 and CDR2 are MDHEN and SYDVKM. The rearrangement uses TRBV28 and TRBJ2-2; D gene uncertain. This receptor was taken from a man aged 35 to 55 in a cohort exposed to, infected with or recovered from COVID-19 (not recorded which). The sequencing input was PBMCs or T cells enriched from blood (not recorded which). The CDR3 loop is CASNRNTGELFF. DNA for the CDR3: TGTGCCAGCAACAGGAACACCGGGGAGCTGTTTTTT.